This T cell receptor (beta chain) was obtained from a study of long-term antiretroviral therapy in people with HIV. Remarks on this clone: Its antigen is not identified.

Study results and limitations: Data on ART adherence, viral resistance or therapy changes were unavailable. Spans of CDR3 length were tighter for HIV repertoires than for controls.

V was pared by 6 bases and J by 5 bases, with 16 bases between. This CDR3 has 15 residues. Germline V CDR1 and CDR2: LNHDA, SQIVND (reference sequence). At survey level, the immunoSEQ assay was run in its v3.0 version. Sequencing used immunoSEQ multiplex PCR; TCRdb keeps in-frame clones, though not all of them. Of roughly 39,000 clones in the sample, around nine tenths are singletons; the top ten hold almost 4%. This receptor was identified in a woman aged 18-29 years with HIV. V gene TRBV19 combines with J gene TRBJ1-4; a weak D match, TRBD1 (6 bases). The sample here was unsorted PBMCs, taken just before starting antiretroviral therapy. In DNA form, the CDR3 reads TGTGCCAGTAGATGGGGCCCAGGGGAGAATGAAAAACTGTTTTTT. It encodes CASRWGPGENEKLFF.